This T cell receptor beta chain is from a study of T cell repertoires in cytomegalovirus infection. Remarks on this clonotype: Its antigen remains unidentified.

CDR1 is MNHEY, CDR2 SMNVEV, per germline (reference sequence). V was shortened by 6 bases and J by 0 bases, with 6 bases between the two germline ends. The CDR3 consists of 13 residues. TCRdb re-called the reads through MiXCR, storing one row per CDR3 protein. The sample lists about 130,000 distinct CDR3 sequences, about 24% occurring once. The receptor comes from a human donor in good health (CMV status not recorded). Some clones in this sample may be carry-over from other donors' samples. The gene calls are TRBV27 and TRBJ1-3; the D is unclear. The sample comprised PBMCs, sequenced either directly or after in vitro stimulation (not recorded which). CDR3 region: CASRAISGNTIYF. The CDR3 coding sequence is TGTGCCAGCAGGGCAATCTCTGGAAACACCATATATTTT.